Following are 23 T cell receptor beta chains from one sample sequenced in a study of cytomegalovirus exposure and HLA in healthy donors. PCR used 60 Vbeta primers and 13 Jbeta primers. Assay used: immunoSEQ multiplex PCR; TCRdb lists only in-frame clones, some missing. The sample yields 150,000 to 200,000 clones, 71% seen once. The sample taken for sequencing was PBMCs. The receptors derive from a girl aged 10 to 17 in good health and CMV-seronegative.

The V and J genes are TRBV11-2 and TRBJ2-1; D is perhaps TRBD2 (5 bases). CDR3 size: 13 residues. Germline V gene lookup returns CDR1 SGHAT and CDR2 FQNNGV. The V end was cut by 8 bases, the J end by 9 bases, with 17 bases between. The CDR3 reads CASGWVGGGEQFF. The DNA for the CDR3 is TGTGCCAGCGGGTGGGTGGGCGGAGGTGAGCAGTTCTTC.

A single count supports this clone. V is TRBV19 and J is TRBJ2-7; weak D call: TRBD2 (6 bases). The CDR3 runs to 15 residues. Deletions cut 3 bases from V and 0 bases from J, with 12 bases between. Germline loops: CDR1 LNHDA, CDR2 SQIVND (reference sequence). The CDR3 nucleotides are TGTGCCAGTAGTATTTATCGGGGAGGCTCCTACGAGCAGTACTTC. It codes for CASSIYRGGSYEQYF.

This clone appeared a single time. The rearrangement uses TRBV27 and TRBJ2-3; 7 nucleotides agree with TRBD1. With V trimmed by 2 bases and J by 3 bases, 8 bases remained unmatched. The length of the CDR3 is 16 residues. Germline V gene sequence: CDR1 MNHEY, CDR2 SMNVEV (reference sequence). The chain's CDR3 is CASSLTQGFLTDTQYF. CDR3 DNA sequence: TGTGCCAGCAGTTTAACACAGGGGTTTCTGACAGATACGCAGTATTTT.

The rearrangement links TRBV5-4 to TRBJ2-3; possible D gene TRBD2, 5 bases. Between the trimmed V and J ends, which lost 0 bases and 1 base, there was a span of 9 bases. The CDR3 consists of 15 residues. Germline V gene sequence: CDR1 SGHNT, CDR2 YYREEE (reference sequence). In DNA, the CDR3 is TGTGCCAGCAGCTTGGTTACAGCGGGCACAGATACGCAGTATTTT. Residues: CASSLVTAGTDTQYF.

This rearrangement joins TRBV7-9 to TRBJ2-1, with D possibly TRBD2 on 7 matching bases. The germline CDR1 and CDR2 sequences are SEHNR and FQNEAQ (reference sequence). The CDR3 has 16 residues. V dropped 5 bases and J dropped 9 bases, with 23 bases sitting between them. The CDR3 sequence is CASSPTAGALGGEQFF. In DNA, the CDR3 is TGTGCCAGCAGCCCCACGGCGGGGGCCTTAGGCGGTGAGCAGTTCTTC.

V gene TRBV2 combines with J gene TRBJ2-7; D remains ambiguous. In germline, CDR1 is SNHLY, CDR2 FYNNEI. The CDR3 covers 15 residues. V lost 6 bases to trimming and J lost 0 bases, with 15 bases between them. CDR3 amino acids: CASSETNPSSYEQYF. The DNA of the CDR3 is TGTGCCAGCAGCGAGACAAACCCAAGCTCCTACGAGCAGTACTTC. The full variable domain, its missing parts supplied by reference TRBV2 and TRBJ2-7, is EPEVTQTPSHQVTQMGQEVILRCVPISNHLYFYWYRQILGQKVEFLVSFYNNEISEKSEIFDDQFSVERPDGSNFTLKIRSTKLEDSAMYFCASSETNPSSYEQYFGPGTRLTVT.

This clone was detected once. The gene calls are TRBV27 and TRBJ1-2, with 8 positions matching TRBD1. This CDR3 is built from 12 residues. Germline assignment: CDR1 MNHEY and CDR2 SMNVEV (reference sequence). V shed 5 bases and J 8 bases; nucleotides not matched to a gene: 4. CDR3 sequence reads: CASSRQGQGYTF. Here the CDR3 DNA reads TGTGCCAGCAGTCGACAGGGGCAGGGCTACACCTTC.

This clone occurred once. In DNA, the CDR3 is TGTGCCAGCAGCTTAGTAGAGCGGGATTGGACAGATACGCAGTATTTT. It is translated as CASSLVERDWTDTQYF. V usage is TRBV7-6 and J usage is TRBJ2-3; 7 bases fit TRBD2. V shed 1 base and J 3 bases; nucleotides not matched to a gene: 7. The length of the CDR3 is 16 residues. Germline V CDR1 and CDR2: SGHVS, FNYEAQ.

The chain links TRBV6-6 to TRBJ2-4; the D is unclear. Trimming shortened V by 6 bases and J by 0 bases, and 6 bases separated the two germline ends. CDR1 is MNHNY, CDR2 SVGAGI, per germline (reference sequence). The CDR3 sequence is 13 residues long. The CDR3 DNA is TGTGCCAGCAGCCCTCGAGCCAAAAACATTCAGTACTTC. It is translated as CASSPRAKNIQYF.

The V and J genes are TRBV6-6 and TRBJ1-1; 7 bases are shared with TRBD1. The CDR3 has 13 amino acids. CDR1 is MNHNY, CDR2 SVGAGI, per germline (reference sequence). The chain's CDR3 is CAPAGTVNTEAFF. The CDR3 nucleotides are TGTGCGCCGGCCGGGACAGTGAACACTGAAGCTTTCTTT.

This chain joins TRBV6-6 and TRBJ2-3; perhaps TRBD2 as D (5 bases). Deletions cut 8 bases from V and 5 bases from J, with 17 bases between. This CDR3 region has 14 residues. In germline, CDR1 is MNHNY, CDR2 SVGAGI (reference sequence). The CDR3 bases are TGTGCCAGCGGGGTACTAGATTCGGGAGATACGCAGTATTTT. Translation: CASGVLDSGDTQYF.

The CDR3 bases are TGTGCCAGCAGTGAAAGGAGACAGGATAGCAATCAGCCCCAGCATTTT. This encodes CASSERRQDSNQPQHF. The chain links TRBV6-1 to TRBJ1-5, with D possibly matching TRBD1 (6 bases). Trimming stripped 2 bases from V and 0 bases from J, with 11 bases between. The CDR3 spans 16 residues. Germline-derived CDR1 and CDR2 are MNHNS and SASEGT.

The CDR3, as DNA: TGCGCCAGCAGCTCCGTGACAGGTTACGAGCAGTACTTC. Residues: CASSSVTGYEQYF. The chain couples TRBV5-1 to TRBJ2-7, with D possibly being TRBD1 (6 bases). Germline CDR1 SGHRS, CDR2 YFSETQ. The CDR3 covers 13 residues. V lost 3 bases and J 4 bases, leaving 11 bases between the germline ends.

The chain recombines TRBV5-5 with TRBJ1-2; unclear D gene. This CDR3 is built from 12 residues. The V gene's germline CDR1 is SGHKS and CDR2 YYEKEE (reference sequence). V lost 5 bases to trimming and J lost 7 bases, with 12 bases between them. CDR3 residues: CASRNDTVGYTF. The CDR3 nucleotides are TGTGCCAGCAGAAACGATACAGTTGGCTACACCTTC.

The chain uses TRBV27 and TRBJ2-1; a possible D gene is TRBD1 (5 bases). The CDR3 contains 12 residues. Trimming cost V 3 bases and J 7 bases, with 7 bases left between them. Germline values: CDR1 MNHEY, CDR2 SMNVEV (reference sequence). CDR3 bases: TGTGCCAGCAGTTTGGGGCGGAATGAGCAGTTCTTC. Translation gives CASSLGRNEQFF.

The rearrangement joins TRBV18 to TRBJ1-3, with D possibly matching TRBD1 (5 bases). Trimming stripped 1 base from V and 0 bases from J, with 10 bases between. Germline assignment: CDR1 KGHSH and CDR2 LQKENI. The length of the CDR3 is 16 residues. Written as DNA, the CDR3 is TGTGCCAGCTCACCACTGGACACAAGCTCTGGAAACACCATATATTTT. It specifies CASSPLDTSSGNTIYF.

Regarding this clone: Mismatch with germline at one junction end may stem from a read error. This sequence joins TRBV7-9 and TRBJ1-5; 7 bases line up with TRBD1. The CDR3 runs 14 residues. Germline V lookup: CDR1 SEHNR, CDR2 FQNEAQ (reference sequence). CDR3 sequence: CASSLGQVNQPQHF. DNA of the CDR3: TGTGCCAGCAGCCTAGGACAGGTTAATCAGCCTCAGCATTTT.

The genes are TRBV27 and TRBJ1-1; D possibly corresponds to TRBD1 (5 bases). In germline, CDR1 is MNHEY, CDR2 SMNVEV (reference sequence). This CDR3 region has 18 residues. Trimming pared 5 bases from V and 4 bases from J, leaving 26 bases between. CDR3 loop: CASSPRVVVRVRGTEAFF. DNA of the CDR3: TGTGCCAGCAGTCCCAGAGTTGTGGTCAGGGTTAGGGGCACTGAAGCTTTCTTT.

The CDR3 DNA reads as TGCGCCAGCAGTGAGTCTGGACTTTCCTACGAGCAGTACTTC. Translation gives CASSESGLSYEQYF. This rearrangement joins TRBV10-2 to TRBJ2-7; D is possibly TRBD2 (5 bases). CDR1 WSHSY and CDR2 SAAADI come from the germline V gene. Trimming pared 0 bases from V and 1 base from J, leaving 7 bases between. The CDR3 has 14 residues.

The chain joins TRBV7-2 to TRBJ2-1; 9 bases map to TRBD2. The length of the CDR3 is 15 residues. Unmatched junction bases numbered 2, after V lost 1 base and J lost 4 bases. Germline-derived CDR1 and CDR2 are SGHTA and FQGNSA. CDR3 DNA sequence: TGTGCCAGCAGCTTAGTAGCGGGGGCGTACAATGAGCAGTTCTTC. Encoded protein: CASSLVAGAYNEQFF.

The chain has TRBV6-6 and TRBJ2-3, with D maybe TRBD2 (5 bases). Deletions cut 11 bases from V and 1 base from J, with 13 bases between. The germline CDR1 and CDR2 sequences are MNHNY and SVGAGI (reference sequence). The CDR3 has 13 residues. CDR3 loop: CAGCRDRTDTQYF. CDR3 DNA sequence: TGTGCCGGATGCCGGGATCGCACAGATACGCAGTATTTT.

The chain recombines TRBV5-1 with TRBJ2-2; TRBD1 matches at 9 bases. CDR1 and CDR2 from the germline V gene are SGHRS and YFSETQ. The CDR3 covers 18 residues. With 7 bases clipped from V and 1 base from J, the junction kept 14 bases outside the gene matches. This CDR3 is CASGTLGQGPLNTGELFF. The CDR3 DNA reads TGCGCCAGCGGGACTCTGGGACAGGGTCCCCTGAACACCGGGGAGCTGTTTTTT.

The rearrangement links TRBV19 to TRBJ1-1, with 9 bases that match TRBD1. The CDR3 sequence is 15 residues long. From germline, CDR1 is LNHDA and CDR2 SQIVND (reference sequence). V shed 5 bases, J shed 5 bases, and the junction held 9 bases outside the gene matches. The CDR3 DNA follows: TGTGCCAGTAGTTCGCTACAGGGGGCGCAGACTGAAGCTTTCTTT. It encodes CASSSLQGAQTEAFF.